This T cell receptor beta chain derives from a study of OX40 agonist ivuxolimab in advanced cancers. About the full investigation: Ivuxolimab, which targeted the costimulatory receptor OX40 (CD134), was an agonistic, fully human IgG2 monoclonal antibody. Intravenous ivuxolimab was administered to patients every 2 weeks at six dose levels: 0.01, 0.1, 0.3, 1.5, 3 and 10 mg/kg. Among the roughly 54 dose-escalation patients, about 20 had hepatocellular carcinoma, around 15 melanoma, 9 renal cell carcinoma and 9 head and neck cancer. In the dose-escalation cohort, around four fifths of patients were male, and the mean age was approximately 60 years, with a range of 23 to 79. Patients were allowed to have had prior anti-PD-1, anti-PD-L1 or anti-CTLA-4 therapy, and roughly two fifths of the dose-escalation patients had been treated with checkpoint inhibitors. Partial responses were achieved by three dose-escalation patients, of whom one had hepatocellular carcinoma and two had cutaneous melanoma. Peripheral TCRbeta sequencing aimed to test whether ivuxolimab altered TCR sequence diversity and caused clonal T-cell expansion. The paper describes the monotherapy dose-escalation part (N ≈ 49 patients) of the phase I trial of ivuxolimab.

Genomic DNA was isolated from the sorted cells so that the TCRbeta CDR3 region could be sequenced. TCRbeta CDR3 regions were sequenced using the immunoSEQ Assay. TCRdb provides this immuneACCESS table in a form limited to in-frame rearrangements. Some clones are lacking; in checked studies, under half of them reflect an unresolved V gene, and why the rest are absent is not known. Counted in this sample were about 62,000 clones; 88% of them appeared once. More than 5% of the sample goes to the ten largest clones. The investigation overall reported the following: At doses of 0.1 to 3.0 mg/kg, clonal expansion of both CD4+ and CD8+ blood T cells was observed from baseline to week 6. After ivuxolimab, CD8+ T cells had more expanded clones than CD4+ T cells on average. Which antigens the clonally expanded peripheral T cells were specific for was not determined. In the 0.1-3.0 mg/kg groups, partial responders had among the lowest normalized peripheral clonal expansion, particularly in CD8+ T cells. Low levels of normalized T-cell clonal expansion were also seen in some patients who did not respond.

The germline V gene yields MDHEN for CDR1 and SYDVKM for CDR2. Compared with germline, V lacks 6 bases and J lacks 3 bases; bases without a gene match: 13. From its cysteine to its phenylalanine, the CDR3 spans 17 amino acids. The entry retains the CDR3 DNA only, 51 bases that are in frame from base 1. Patients with a history of autoimmune disease or receiving systemic immunosuppression were excluded from the trial. Peripheral blood for TCR sequencing was drawn from every dose cohort at baseline, at cycle 4 day 1 and at cycle 7 day 1. The samples were taken from a phase I, first-in-human, multicenter, open-label dose-escalation trial of ivuxolimab. Adults with locally advanced or metastatic melanoma, renal cell carcinoma, hepatocellular carcinoma or head and neck squamous cell carcinoma were enrolled in the trial. CD4+ and CD8+ T cells were sorted separately from peripheral blood before TCR sequencing.

For this clone: Its antigen is unknown. Base qualities are not provided; no much larger clone lies one nucleotide away.

The chain employs TRBV28 and TRBJ2-7; TRBD1 fits 11 bases in the junction. Sequences were derived from CD4+ or CD8+ T cells sorted from blood, sampled in a trial of the OX40 agonist ivuxolimab. The clonotype comes from an adult with an advanced solid tumor such as melanoma, head and neck, liver or kidney cancer. The CDR3 reads as follows: CASSRPEGTGGFYEQYF. The nucleotide sequence is TGTGCCAGCAGCCGTCCGGAAGGGACAGGGGGGTTCTACGAGCAGTACTTC. Supplemented by the reference TRBV28 and TRBJ2-7 proteins around the CDR3, the complete variable domain is DVKVTQSSRYLVKRTGEKVFLECVQDMDHENMFWYRQDPGLGLRLIYFSYDVKMKEKGDIPEGYSVSREKKERFSLILESASTNQTSMYLCASSRPEGTGGFYEQYFGPGTRLTVT.